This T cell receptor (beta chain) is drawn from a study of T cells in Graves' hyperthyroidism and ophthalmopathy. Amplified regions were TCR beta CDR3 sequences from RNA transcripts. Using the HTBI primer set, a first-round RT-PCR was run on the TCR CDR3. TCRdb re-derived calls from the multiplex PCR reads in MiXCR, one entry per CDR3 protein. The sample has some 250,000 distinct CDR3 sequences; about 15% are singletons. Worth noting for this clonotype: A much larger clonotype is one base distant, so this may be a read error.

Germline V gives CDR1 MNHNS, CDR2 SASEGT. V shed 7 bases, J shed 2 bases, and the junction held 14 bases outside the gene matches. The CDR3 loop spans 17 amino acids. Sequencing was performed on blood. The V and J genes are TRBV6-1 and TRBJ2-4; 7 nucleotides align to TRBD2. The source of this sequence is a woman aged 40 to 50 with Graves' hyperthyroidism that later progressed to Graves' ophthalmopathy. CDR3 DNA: TGTGCCAGCAACGAAGGGTTGGGGGAGGGCACCAAAAACATTCAGTACTTC. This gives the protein CASNEGLGEGTKNIQYF.